A selection of T cell receptor beta chains follows, all from one sample in a study of graft-versus-host responses after intestinal transplantation. The antigens of these receptors remain unknown. Profiling relied on immunoSEQ multiplex PCR, and the TCRdb table lists in-frame clones only, not all of them. Of more than 80,000 clones in the sample, about 88% were seen once. The source material was unstimulated CD4+ T cells sorted from spleen or lymph node cells, sampled before transplant. The receptors stem from a human donor who was the organ donor for an intestinal transplant. Both conserved end residues are part of each CDR3. D genes are given only for firm matches. Some rows mark clone size as missing; the rest say once, few, many or name a class of expanded clone.

v_call	d_call	clone_size	j_call	cdr3_aa	cdr3_nt
TRBV5-1	TRBD1	once	TRBJ1-2	CASSNGQGTNYGYTF	TGCGCCAGCAGTAACGGACAGGGGACCAACTATGGCTACACCTTC
TRBV25-1	NA	NA	TRBJ2-5	CASRRLGGDQETQYF	TGTGCCAGCAGGAGGCTAGGGGGGGACCAAGAGACCCAGTACTTC
TRBV7-3	TRBD2	NA	TRBJ2-3	CASSLGGGMTDTQYF	TGTGCCAGCAGCTTAGGGGGGGGGATGACAGATACGCAGTATTTT
TRBV18	TRBD1	NA	TRBJ2-7	CASSPGTGAYEQYF	TGTGCCAGCTCACCCGGGACAGGGGCCTACGAGCAGTACTTC
TRBV2	NA	NA	TRBJ2-1	CASSEFRGRVDEQFF	TGTGCCAGCAGTGAATTCAGGGGAAGGGTGGATGAGCAGTTCTTC
TRBV19	NA	NA	TRBJ2-1	CASSISSRQGYNEQFF	TGTGCCAGTAGTATTTCTTCGAGGCAGGGATACAATGAGCAGTTCTTC
TRBV6-5	NA	NA	TRBJ2-7	CASSRLPAYEQYF	TGTGCCAGCAGTAGACTACCAGCCTACGAGCAGTACTTC
TRBV25-1	TRBD2	NA	TRBJ2-1	CASTPGGADNEQFF	TGTGCCAGCACGCCCGGGGGGGCCGACAATGAGCAGTTCTTC
TRBV7-9	NA	once	TRBJ2-2	CASSPSRRNGELFF	TGTGCCAGCAGCCCCTCCAGGAGGAACGGGGAGCTGTTTTTT
TRBV28	NA	NA	TRBJ1-1	CASSFPASGQGSEAFF	TGTGCCAGCAGTTTCCCGGCCAGTGGGCAGGGTTCTGAAGCTTTCTTT
TRBV30	TRBD1	NA	TRBJ1-6	CAWSVDRVYSPLHF	TGTGCCTGGAGTGTTGACAGGGTCTATTCACCCCTCCACTTT
TRBV7-6	NA	NA	TRBJ1-2	CASSLAGGFYGYTF	TGTGCCAGCAGCTTAGCGGGAGGGTTCTATGGCTACACCTTC
TRBV9	NA	NA	TRBJ1-1	CASSTGGLNTEAFF	TGTGCCAGCAGCACCGGGGGTCTGAACACTGAAGCTTTCTTT
TRBV25-1	TRBD2	NA	TRBJ2-1	CASSGQTSGGRFF	TGTGCCAGCAGTGGACAGACTAGCGGAGGGCGGTTCTTC
TRBV4-2	TRBD2	NA	TRBJ2-1	CASSQIGGDRYNEQFF	TGTGCCAGCAGCCAAATTGGGGGGGACCGTTACAATGAGCAGTTCTTC
TRBV6-5	TRBD1	NA	TRBJ2-7	CASSPTGVLREQYF	TGTGCCAGCAGCCCGACAGGGGTCCTCCGGGAGCAGTACTTC
TRBV6-1	NA	NA	TRBJ1-1	CASTAGATNTEAFF	TGTGCCAGCACCGCGGGGGCCACGAACACTGAAGCTTTCTTT
TRBV28	NA	once	TRBJ2-1	CASRGGSYNEQFF	TGTGCCAGCAGGGGGGGTTCCTACAATGAGCAGTTCTTC
TRBV5-4	NA	NA	TRBJ2-3	CASSLNTGDTQYF	TGTGCCAGCAGCTTAAACACGGGGGATACGCAGTATTTT
TRBV2	TRBD2	NA	TRBJ2-1	CASSNRGGGYNEQFF	TGTGCCAGCAGTAACCGCGGGGGGGGTTACAATGAGCAGTTCTTC
TRBV19	NA	NA	TRBJ1-4	CASSMAGSPNEKLFF	TGTGCCAGTAGTATGGCGGGTTCTCCTAATGAAAAACTGTTTTTT
TRBV18	TRBD1	NA	TRBJ1-1	CASSIGQGIMDTEAFF	TGTGCCAGCTCGATAGGACAGGGAATAATGGACACTGAAGCTTTCTTT
TRBV28	TRBD1	NA	TRBJ2-7	CASRSPGQGYEQYF	TGTGCCAGCAGATCGCCGGGACAGGGTTACGAGCAGTACTTC
TRBV15	TRBD1	NA	TRBJ1-5	CATSRLTGDQPQHF	TGTGCCACCAGCAGACTCACAGGGGACCAGCCCCAGCATTTT
TRBV2	TRBD1	NA	TRBJ1-1	CASSVDRGNTEAFF	TGTGCCAGCAGTGTGGACAGGGGGAACACTGAAGCTTTCTTT
TRBV4-1	TRBD1	few	TRBJ1-6	CASSQGQGAYSPLHF	TGCGCCAGCAGCCAGGGACAGGGGGCCTATTCACCCCTCCACTTT
TRBV7-3	NA	NA	TRBJ2-1	CASSLGLAGDEQFF	TGTGCCAGCAGCTTGGGCCTAGCCGGCGATGAGCAGTTCTTC
TRBV28	TRBD2	NA	TRBJ2-5	CASLPVPGLAGVGEQYF	TGTGCCAGCTTACCCGTCCCGGGACTAGCGGGAGTGGGTGAGCAGTACTTC
TRBV7-3	TRBD2	NA	TRBJ2-2	CASSLGSGRHYTGELFF	TGTGCCAGCAGCCTCGGGTCCGGGAGGCATTACACCGGGGAGCTGTTTTTT
TRBV4-2	TRBD2	NA	TRBJ2-3	CASSPYPRTSKTDTQYF	TGTGCCAGCAGCCCATATCCTAGGACTAGTAAAACAGATACGCAGTATTTT
TRBV28	TRBD2	NA	TRBJ2-3	CASSPLAGGPTDTQYF	TGTGCCAGCAGTCCCCTAGCGGGAGGCCCCACAGATACGCAGTATTTT
TRBV11-3	NA	NA	TRBJ2-7	CASSSTTDSREQYF	TGTGCCAGCAGCTCAACTACGGACAGCCGCGAGCAGTACTTC
TRBV6-5	NA	few	TRBJ2-3	CASSSGVGDTDTQYF	TGTGCCAGCAGTTCAGGGGTTGGGGACACAGATACGCAGTATTTT
TRBV11-3	NA	NA	TRBJ2-7	CASSLGNRAHEQYF	TGTGCCAGCAGCTTAGGGAACAGGGCCCACGAGCAGTACTTC
TRBV5-1	TRBD2	once	TRBJ2-3	CASSLWGAGGPDTQYF	TGCGCCAGCAGCTTGTGGGGGGCGGGGGGCCCAGATACGCAGTATTTT
TRBV5-1	NA	NA	TRBJ1-4	CASSLMPVNEKLFF	TGCGCCAGCAGCTTGATGCCAGTTAATGAAAAACTGTTTTTT
TRBV6-5	NA	NA	TRBJ2-1	CASSSRGIYNEQFF	TGTGCCAGCAGTTCCAGGGGAATCTACAATGAGCAGTTCTTC
TRBV5-1	NA	once	TRBJ2-1	CASTWGGNEQFF	TGCGCCAGCACGTGGGGAGGCAATGAGCAGTTCTTC
TRBV11-2	NA	few	TRBJ1-1	CASSPREREAFF	TGTGCCAGCAGTCCAAGGGAGCGGGAAGCTTTCTTT
TRBV10-3	TRBD2	NA	TRBJ2-1	CAISEIGTSGYNEQFF	TGTGCCATCAGTGAAATCGGGACTAGCGGTTACAATGAGCAGTTCTTC
TRBV4-1	NA	NA	TRBJ2-5	CASSREAGRYQETQYF	TGCGCCAGCAGCCGCGAGGCGGGGCGCTACCAAGAGACCCAGTACTTC
TRBV7-3	NA	NA	TRBJ1-1	CASSFLVYTEAFF	TGTGCCAGCAGCTTTTTAGTGTACACTGAAGCTTTCTTT
TRBV6-6	NA	NA	TRBJ2-1	CASSYGSGGSEQFF	TGTGCCAGCAGTTACGGATCTGGGGGGAGTGAGCAGTTCTTC
TRBV29-1	NA	NA	TRBJ2-1	CSVQSGMASYNEQFF	TGCAGCGTTCAGTCTGGCATGGCCTCCTACAATGAGCAGTTCTTC
TRBV16	NA	NA	TRBJ1-2	CASSQGSSYGYTF	TGTGCCAGCAGCCAAGGTTCCAGCTATGGCTACACCTTC
TRBV5-1	NA	NA	TRBJ2-1	CASSAGRYMDNEQFF	TGCGCCAGCAGCGCGGGACGGTATATGGACAATGAGCAGTTCTTC
TRBV11-2	NA	NA	TRBJ2-7	CASSPEYKNYEQYF	TGTGCCAGCAGCCCGGAGTACAAGAATTACGAGCAGTACTTC
TRBV14	NA	NA	TRBJ2-7	CASSQDPGREDYEQYF	TGTGCCAGCAGCCAAGATCCGGGGAGAGAGGACTACGAGCAGTACTTC
TRBV2	TRBD1	NA	TRBJ2-4	CASSVGQENIQYF	TGTGCCAGCAGTGTTGGACAGGAAAACATTCAGTACTTC
TRBV5-5	NA	NA	TRBJ1-2	CASSQEERFANYGYTF	TGTGCCAGCTCTCAGGAGGAGAGGTTCGCTAACTATGGCTACACCTTC